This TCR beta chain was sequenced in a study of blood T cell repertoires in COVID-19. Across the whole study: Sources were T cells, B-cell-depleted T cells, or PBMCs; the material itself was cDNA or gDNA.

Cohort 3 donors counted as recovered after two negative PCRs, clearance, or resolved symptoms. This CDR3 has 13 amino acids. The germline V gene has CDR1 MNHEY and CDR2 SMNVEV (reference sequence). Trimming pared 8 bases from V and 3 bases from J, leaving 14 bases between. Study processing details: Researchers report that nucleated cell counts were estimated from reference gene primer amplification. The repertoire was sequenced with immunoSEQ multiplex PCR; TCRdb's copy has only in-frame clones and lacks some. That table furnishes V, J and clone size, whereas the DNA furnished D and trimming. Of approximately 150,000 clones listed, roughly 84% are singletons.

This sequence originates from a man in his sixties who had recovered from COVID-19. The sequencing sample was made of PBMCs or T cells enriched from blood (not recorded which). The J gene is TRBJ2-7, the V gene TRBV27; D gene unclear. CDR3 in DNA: TGTGCCAGCGGCCCGCTGTTGAACTACGAGCAGTACTTC. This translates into CASGPLLNYEQYF.